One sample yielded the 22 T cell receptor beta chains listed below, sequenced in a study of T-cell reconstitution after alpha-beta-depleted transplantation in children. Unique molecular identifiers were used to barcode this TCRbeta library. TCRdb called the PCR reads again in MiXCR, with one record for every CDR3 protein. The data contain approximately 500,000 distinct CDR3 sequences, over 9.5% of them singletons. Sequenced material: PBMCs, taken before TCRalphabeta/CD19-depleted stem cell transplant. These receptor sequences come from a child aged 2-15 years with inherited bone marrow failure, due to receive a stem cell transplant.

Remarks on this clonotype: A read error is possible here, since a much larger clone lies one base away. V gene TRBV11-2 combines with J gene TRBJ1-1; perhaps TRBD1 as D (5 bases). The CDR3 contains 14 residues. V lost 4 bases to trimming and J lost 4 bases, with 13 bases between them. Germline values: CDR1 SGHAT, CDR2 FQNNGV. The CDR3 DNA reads TGTGCCAGCAGCTCCCTACTAGGGACCACTGAAGCTTTCTTT. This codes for CASSSLLGTTEAFF.

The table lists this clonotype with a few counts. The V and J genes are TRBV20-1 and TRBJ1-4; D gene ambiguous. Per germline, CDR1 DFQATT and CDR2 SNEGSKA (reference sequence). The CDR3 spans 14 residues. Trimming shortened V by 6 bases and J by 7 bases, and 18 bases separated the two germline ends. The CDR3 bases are TGCAGTGCCCATGGTGTTCCGGGAGGTGAAAAACTGTTTTTT. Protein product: CSAHGVPGGEKLFF.

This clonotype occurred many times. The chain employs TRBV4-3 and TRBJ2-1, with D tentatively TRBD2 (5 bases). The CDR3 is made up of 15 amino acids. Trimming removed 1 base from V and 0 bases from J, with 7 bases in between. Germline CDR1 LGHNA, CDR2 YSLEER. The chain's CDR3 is CASSQVGDSYNEQFF. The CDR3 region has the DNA TGCGCCAGCAGCCAAGTGGGAGACTCCTACAATGAGCAGTTCTTC.

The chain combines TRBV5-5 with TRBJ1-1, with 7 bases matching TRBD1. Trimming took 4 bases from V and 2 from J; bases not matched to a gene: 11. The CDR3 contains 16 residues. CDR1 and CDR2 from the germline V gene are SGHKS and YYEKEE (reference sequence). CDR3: CASSPRRGTANTEAFF. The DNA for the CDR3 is TGTGCCAGCAGCCCGAGAAGAGGGACAGCTAACACTGAAGCTTTCTTT.

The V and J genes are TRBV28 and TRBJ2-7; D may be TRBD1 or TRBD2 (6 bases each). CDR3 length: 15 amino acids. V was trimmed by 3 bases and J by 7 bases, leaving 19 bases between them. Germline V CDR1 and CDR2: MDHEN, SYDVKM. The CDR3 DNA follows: TGTGCCAGCAGTTTCCTTAGTTTGGGGGGCTATGAGCAGTACTTC. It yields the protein CASSFLSLGGYEQYF.

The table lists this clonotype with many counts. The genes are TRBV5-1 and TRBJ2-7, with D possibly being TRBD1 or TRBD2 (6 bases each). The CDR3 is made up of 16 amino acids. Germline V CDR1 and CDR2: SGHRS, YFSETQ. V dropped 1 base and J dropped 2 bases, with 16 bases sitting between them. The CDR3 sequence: CASSLLGGGPTYEQYF. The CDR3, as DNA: TGCGCCAGCAGCTTGTTAGGGGGAGGCCCAACCTACGAGCAGTACTTC.

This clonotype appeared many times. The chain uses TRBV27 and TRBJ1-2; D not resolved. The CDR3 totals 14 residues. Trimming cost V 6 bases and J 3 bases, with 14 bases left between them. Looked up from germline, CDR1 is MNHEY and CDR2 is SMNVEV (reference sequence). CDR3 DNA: TGTGCCAGCAGACGATCCTCAGTTTACTATGGCTACACCTTC. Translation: CASRRSSVYYGYTF.

Here the CDR3 DNA reads TGCGCCAGCAGCCAGGACGCCGGGCAGTACGACACAGATACGCAGTATTTT. Amino acid sequence: CASSQDAGQYDTDTQYF. The chain combines TRBV4-1 with TRBJ2-3, with D unresolved. Germline lookup yields CDR1 MGHRA and CDR2 YSYEKL. V was clipped by 3 bases and J by 2 bases, with 18 bases between them. The CDR3 extends over 17 amino acids.

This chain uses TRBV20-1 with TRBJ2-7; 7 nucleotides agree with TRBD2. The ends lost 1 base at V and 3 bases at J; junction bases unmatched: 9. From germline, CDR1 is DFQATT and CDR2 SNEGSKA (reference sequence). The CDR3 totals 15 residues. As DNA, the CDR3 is TGCAGTGCTAGAGCCTGGGAGGGCCCCCTCTACGAGCAGTACTTC. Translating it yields CSARAWEGPLYEQYF.

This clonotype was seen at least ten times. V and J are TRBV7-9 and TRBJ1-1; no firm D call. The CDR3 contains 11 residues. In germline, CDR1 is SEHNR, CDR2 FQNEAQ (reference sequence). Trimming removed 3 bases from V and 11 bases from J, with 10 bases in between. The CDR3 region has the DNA TGTGCCAGCAGCTTCTCGGGGAAGGCTTTCTTT. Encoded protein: CASSFSGKAFF.

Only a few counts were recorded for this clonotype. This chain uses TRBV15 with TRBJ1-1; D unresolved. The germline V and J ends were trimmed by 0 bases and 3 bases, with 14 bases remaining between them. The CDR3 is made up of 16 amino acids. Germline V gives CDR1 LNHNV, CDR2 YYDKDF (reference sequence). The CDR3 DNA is TGTGCCACCAGCAGAGATTTCGACGTCGTGGACACTGAAGCTTTCTTT. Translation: CATSRDFDVVDTEAFF.

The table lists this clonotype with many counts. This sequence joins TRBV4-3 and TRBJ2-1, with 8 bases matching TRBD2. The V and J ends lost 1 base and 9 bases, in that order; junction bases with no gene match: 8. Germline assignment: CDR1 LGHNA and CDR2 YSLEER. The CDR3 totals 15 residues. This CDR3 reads CASSQGFGGGGEQFF. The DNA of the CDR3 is TGCGCCAGCAGCCAAGGATTCGGGGGGGGCGGTGAGCAGTTCTTC.

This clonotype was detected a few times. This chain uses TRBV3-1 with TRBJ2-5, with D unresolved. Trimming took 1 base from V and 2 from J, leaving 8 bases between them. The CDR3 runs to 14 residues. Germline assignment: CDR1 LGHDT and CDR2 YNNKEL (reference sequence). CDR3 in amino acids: CASSQVARQETQYF. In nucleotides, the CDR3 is TGTGCCAGCAGCCAAGTAGCCCGGCAAGAGACCCAGTACTTC.

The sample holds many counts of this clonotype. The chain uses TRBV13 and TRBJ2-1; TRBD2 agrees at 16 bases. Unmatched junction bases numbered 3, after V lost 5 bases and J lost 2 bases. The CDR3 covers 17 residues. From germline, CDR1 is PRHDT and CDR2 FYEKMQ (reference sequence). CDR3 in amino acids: CASSPGTSGRAYNEQFF. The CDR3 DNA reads TGTGCCAGCAGCCCTGGGACTAGCGGGAGGGCCTACAATGAGCAGTTCTTC.

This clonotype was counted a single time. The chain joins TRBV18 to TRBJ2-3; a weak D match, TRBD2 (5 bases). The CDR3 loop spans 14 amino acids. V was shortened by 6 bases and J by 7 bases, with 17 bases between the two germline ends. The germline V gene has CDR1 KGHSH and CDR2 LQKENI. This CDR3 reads CASSRRAGRNTQYF. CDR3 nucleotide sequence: TGTGCCAGCTCGCGGCGGGCGGGCCGCAATACGCAGTATTTT.

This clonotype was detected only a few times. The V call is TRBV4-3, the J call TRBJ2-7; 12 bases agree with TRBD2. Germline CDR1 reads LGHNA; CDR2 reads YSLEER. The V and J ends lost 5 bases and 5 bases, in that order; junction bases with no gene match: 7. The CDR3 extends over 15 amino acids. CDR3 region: CASSSRTSGKNEQYF. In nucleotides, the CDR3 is TGCGCCAGCAGCTCCCGGACTAGCGGGAAGAACGAGCAGTACTTC.

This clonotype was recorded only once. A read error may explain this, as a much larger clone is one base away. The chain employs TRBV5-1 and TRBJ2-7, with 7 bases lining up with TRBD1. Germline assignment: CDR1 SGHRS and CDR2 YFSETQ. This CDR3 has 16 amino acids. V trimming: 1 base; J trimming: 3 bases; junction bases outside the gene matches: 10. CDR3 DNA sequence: TGCGCCAGCAGCTTGCTAATGACAGGGCTAATCTACGAGCAGTACTTC. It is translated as CASSLLMTGLIYEQYF. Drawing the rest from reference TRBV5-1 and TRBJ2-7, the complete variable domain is KAGVTQTPRYLIKTRGQQVTLSCSPISGHRSVSWYQQTPGQGLQFLFEYFSETQRNKGNFPGRFSGRQFSNSRSEMNVSTLELGDSALYLCASSLLMTGLIYEQYFGPGTRLTVT.

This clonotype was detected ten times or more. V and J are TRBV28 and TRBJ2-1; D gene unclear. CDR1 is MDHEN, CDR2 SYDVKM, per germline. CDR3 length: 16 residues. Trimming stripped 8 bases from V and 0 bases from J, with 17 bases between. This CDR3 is CASENLGARSYNEQFF. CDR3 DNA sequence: TGTGCCAGCGAAAACCTCGGTGCACGCTCCTACAATGAGCAGTTCTTC.

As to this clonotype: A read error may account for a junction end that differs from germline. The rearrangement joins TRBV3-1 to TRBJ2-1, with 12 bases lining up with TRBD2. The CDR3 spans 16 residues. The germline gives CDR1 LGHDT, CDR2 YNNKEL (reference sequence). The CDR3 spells CASSQEGLAGYYEQFF. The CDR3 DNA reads TGTGCCAGCAGCCAAGAGGGACTAGCGGGCTACTATGAGCAGTTCTTC.

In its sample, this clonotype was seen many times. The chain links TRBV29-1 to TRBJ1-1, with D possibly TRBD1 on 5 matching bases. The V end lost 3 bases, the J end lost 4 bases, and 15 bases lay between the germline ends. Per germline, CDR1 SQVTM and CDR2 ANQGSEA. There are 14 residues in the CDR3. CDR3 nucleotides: TGCAGCGTTGAGACCGGGACTGGAGGCACTGAAGCTTTCTTT. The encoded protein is CSVETGTGGTEAFF. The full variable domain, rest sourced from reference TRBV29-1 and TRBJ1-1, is SAVISQKPSRDICQRGTSLTIQCQVDSQVTMMFWYRQQPGQSLTLIATANQGSEATYESGFVIDKFPISRPNLTFSTLTVSNMSPEDSSIYLCSVETGTGGTEAFFGQGTRLTVV.

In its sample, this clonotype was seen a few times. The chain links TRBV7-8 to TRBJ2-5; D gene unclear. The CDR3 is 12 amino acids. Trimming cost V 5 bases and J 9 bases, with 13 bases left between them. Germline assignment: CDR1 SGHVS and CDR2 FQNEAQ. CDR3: CASSPTEGPQYF. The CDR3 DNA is TGTGCCAGCAGCCCGACGGAAGGGCCCCAGTACTTC.

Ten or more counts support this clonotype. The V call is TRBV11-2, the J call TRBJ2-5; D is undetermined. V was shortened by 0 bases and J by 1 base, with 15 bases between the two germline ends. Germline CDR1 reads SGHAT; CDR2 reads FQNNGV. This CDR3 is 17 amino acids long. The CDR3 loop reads CASSLDGLRQTQETQYF. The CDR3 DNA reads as TGTGCCAGCAGCTTAGACGGGTTGCGGCAAACCCAAGAGACCCAGTACTTC. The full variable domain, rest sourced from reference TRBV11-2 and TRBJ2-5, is EAGVAQSPRYKIIEKRQSVAFWCNPISGHATLYWYQQILGQGPKLLIQFQNNGVVDDSQLPKDRFSAERLKGVDSTLKIQPAKLEDSAVYLCASSLDGLRQTQETQYFGPGTRLLVL.